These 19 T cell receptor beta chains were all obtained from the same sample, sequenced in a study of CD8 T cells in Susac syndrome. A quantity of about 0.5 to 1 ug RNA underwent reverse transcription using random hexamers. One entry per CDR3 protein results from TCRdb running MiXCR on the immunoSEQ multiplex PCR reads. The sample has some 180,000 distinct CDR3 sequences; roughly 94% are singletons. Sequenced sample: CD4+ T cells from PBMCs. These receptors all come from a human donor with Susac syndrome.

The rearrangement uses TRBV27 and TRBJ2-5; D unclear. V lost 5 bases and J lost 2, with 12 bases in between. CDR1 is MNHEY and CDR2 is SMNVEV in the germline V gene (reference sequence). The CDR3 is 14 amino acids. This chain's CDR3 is CASSKSGIQETQYF. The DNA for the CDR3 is TGTGCCAGCAGTAAATCGGGCATTCAAGAGACCCAGTACTTC.

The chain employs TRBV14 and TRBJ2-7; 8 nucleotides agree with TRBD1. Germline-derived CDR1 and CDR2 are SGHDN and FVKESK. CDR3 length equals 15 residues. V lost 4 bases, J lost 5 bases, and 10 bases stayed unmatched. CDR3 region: CASSPEARGLDEQYF. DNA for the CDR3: TGTGCCAGCAGCCCCGAGGCCAGGGGGCTGGACGAGCAGTACTTC.

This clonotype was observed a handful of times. The CDR3 DNA reads TGTGCCAGCTCCCGCGGGGAGGTCCTCTACGAGCAGTACTTC. It translates to CASSRGEVLYEQYF. The V and J genes are TRBV28 and TRBJ2-7; the D gene is possibly TRBD2 (6 bases). The germline V and J ends were trimmed by 8 bases and 3 bases, with 17 bases remaining between them. The CDR3 is 14 residues long. Germline V gives CDR1 MDHEN, CDR2 SYDVKM.

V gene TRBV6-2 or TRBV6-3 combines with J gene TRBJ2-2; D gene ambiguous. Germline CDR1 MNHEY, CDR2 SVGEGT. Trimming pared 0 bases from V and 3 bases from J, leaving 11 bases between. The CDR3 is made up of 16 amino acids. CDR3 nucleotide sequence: TGTGCCAGCAGTTACTCGAGTCGGCAAGACACCGGGGAGCTGTTTTTT. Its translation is CASSYSSRQDTGELFF.

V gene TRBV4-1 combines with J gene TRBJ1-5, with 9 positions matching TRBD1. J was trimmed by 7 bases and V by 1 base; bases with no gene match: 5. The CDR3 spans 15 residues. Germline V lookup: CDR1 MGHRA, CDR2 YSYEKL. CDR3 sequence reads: CASSQVGQGSQPQHF. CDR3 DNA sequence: TGCGCCAGCAGCCAAGTGGGACAGGGTTCCCAGCCCCAGCATTTT.

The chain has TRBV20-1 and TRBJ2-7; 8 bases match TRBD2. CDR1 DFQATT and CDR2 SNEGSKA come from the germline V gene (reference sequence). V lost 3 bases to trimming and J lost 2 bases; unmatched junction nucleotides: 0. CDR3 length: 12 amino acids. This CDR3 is CSARGLAYEQYF. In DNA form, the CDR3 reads TGCAGTGCTAGGGGACTAGCCTACGAGCAGTACTTC.

This CDR3 is CATSSRQQLTYEQYF. Written as DNA, the CDR3 is TGTGCCACCAGCAGCCGCCAACAGCTCACCTACGAGCAGTACTTC. This rearrangement joins TRBV15 to TRBJ2-7; D not resolved. The CDR3 runs 15 residues. The V and J ends lost 3 bases and 2 bases respectively, with 14 bases between them. Germline CDR1 and CDR2: LNHNV and YYDKDF (reference sequence).

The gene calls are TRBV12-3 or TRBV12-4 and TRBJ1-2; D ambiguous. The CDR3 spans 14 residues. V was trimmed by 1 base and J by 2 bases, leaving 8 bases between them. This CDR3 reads CASSLDGFNYGYTF. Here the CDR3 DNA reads TGTGCCAGCAGTTTAGATGGGTTCAACTATGGCTACACCTTC.

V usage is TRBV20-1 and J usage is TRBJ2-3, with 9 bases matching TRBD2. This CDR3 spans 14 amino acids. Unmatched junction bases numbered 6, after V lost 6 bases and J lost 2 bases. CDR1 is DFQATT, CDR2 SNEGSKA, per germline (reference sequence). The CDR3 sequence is CSATLAGVTDTQYF. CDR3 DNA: TGCAGTGCCACCTTAGCGGGAGTCACAGATACGCAGTATTTT.

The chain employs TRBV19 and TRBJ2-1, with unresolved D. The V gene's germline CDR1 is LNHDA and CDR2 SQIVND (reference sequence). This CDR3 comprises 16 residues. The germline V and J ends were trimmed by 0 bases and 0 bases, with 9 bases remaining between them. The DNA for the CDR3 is TGTGCCAGTAGTATAGATCGCGGAAGCTCCTACAATGAGCAGTTCTTC. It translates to CASSIDRGSSYNEQFF.

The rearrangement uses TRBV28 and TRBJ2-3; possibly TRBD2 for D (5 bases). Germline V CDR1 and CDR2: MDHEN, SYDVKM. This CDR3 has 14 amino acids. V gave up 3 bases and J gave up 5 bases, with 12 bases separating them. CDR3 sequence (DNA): TGTGCCAGCAGTTTTGCGGATGGAGGAGATACGCAGTATTTT. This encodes CASSFADGGDTQYF. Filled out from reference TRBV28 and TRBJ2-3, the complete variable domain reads DVKVTQSSRYLVKRTGEKVFLECVQDMDHENMFWYRQDPGLGLRLIYFSYDVKMKEKGDIPEGYSVSREKKERFSLILESASTNQTSMYLCASSFADGGDTQYFGPGTRLTVL.

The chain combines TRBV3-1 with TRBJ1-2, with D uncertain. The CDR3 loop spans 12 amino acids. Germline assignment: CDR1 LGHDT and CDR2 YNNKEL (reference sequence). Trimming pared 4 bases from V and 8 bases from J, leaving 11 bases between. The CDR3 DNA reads TGTGCCAGCAGCCTAGCCCAGGCCGGCTACACCTTC. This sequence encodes CASSLAQAGYTF.

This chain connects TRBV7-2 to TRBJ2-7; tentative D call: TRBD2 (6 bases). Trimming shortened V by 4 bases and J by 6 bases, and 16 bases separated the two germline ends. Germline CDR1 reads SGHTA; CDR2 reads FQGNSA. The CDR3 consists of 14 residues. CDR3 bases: TGTGCCAGCAGCTATTGGAGGGAGGTAGGCGAGCAGTACTTC. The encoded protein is CASSYWREVGEQYF.

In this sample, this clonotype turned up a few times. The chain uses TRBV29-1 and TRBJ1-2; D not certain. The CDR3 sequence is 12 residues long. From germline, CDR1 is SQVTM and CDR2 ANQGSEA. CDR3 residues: CRTLDGNYGYTF. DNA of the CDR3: TGCAGGACACTGGACGGAAACTATGGCTACACCTTC. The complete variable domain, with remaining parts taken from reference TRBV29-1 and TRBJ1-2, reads SAVISQKPSRDICQRGTSLTIQCQVDSQVTMMFWYRQQPGQSLTLIATANQGSEATYESGFVIDKFPISRPNLTFSTLTVSNMSPEDSSIYLCRTLDGNYGYTFGSGTRLTVV.

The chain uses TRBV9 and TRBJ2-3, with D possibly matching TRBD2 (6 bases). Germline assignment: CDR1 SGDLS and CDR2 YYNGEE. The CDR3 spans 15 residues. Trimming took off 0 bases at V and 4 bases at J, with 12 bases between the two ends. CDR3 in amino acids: CASSVDVLAADTQYF. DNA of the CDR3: TGTGCCAGCAGCGTAGACGTCTTAGCGGCAGATACGCAGTATTTT.

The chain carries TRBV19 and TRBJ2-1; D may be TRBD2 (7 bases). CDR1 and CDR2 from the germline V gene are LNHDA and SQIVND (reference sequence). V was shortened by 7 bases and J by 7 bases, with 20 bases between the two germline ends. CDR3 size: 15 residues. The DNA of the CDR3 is TGTGCCAGTACCCTAGGGGGGGCGACGGGGAATGAGCAGTTCTTC. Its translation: CASTLGGATGNEQFF.

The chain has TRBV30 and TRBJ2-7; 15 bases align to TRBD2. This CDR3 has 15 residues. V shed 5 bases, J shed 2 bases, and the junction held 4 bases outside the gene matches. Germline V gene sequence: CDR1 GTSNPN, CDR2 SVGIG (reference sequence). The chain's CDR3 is CAWGGTSGRTYEQYF. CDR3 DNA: TGTGCCTGGGGGGGGACTAGCGGGAGGACCTACGAGCAGTACTTC.

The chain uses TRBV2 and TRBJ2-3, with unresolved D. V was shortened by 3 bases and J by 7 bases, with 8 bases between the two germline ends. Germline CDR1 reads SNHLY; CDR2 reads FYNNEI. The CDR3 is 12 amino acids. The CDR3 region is CASSDGVHTQYF. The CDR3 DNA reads TGTGCCAGCAGTGATGGGGTGCATACGCAGTATTTT. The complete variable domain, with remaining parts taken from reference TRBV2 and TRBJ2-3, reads EPEVTQTPSHQVTQMGQEVILRCVPISNHLYFYWYRQILGQKVEFLVSFYNNEISEKSEIFDDQFSVERPDGSNFTLKIRSTKLEDSAMYFCASSDGVHTQYFGPGTRLTVL.

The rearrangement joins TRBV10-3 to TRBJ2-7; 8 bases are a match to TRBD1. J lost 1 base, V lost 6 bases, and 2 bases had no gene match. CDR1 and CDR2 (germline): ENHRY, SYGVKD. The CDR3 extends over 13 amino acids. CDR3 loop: CAIRRQGSYEQYF. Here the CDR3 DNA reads TGTGCCATCAGACGACAGGGGTCCTACGAGCAGTACTTC.